This T cell receptor beta chain was retrieved from a study of blood T cell repertoires in COVID-19. About the research overall: Whether acute or convalescent, the COVID-19 samples came from the United States, Italy and Spain. In each case, the material was cDNA or gDNA derived from T cells, B-cell-depleted T cells, or PBMCs.

Those who participated ranged in age from roughly 18 to 90 years and resided in some 24 US areas. Clinical history reported by participants formed the basis on which cohorts were assigned. The table came from immunoSEQ multiplex PCR; TCRdb's copy has only in-frame clones and leaves some out. The sample lists about 360,000 clones, approximately 86% occurring once. CDR1 and CDR2 from the germline V gene are LGHDT and YNNKEL (reference sequence). The CDR3 is made up of 14 amino acids. V was clipped by 1 base and J by 10 bases; unmatched bases: 7. This sequence originates from a woman between 40 and 50 years old with acute COVID-19. The sequencing input was PBMCs or T cells enriched from blood (not recorded which). The V gene is TRBV3-1 (or the pseudogene TRBV3-2), the J gene TRBJ2-3; 8 bases map to TRBD2. CDR3 DNA sequence: TGTGCCAGCAGCCAAGGAACAGCGGGGGTGGCGCAGTATTTT. Its protein is CASSQGTAGVAQYF.